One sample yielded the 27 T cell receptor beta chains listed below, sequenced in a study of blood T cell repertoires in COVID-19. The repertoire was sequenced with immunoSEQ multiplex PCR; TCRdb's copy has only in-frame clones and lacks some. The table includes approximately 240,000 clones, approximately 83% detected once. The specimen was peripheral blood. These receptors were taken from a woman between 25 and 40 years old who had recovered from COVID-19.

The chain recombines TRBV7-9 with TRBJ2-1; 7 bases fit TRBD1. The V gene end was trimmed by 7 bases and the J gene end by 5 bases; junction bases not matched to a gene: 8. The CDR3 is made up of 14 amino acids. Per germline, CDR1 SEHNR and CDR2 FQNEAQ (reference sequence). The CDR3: CASNGQVTNNEQFF. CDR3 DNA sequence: TGTGCCAGCAACGGACAGGTTACAAACAATGAGCAGTTCTTC.

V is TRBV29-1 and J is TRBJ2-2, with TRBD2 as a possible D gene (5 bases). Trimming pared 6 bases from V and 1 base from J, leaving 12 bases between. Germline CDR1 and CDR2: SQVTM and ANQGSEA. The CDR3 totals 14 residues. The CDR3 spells CSVRISVNTGELFF. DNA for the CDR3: TGCAGCGTGAGGATTAGCGTGAACACCGGGGAGCTGTTTTTT.

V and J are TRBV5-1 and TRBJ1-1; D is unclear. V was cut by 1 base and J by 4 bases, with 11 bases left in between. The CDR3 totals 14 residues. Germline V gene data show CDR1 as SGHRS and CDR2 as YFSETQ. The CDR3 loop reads CASSLRGESTEAFF. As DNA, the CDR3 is TGCGCCAGCAGCTTGCGGGGAGAAAGCACTGAAGCTTTCTTT.

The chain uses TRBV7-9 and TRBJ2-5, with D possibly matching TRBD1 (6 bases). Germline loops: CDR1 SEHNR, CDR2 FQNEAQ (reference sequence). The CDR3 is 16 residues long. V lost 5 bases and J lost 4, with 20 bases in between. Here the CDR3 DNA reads TGTGCCAGCAGCCCACTCCACAGGGTGAGTGGAGAGACCCAGTACTTC. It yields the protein CASSPLHRVSGETQYF.

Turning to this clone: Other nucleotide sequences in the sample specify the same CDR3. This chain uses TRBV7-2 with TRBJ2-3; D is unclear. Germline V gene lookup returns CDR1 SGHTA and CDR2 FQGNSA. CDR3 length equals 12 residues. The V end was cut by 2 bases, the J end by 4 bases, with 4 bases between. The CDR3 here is CASSLSSDTQYF. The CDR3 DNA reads TGTGCCAGCAGCTTAAGCTCAGATACGCAGTATTTT.

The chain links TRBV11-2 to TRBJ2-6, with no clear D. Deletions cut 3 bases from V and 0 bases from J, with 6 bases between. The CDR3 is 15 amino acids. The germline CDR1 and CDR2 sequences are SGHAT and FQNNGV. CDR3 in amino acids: CASSFASSGANVLTF. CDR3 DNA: TGTGCCAGCAGCTTTGCTAGCTCTGGGGCCAACGTCCTGACTTTC. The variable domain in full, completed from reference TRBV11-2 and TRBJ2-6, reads EAGVAQSPRYKIIEKRQSVAFWCNPISGHATLYWYQQILGQGPKLLIQFQNNGVVDDSQLPKDRFSAERLKGVDSTLKIQPAKLEDSAVYLCASSFASSGANVLTFGAGSRLTVL.

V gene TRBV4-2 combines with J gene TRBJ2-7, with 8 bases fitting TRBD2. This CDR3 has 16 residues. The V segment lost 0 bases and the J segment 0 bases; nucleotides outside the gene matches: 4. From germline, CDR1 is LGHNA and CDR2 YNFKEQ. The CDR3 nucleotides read TGTGCCAGCAGCCAAGATACCGGGGGGGCCTCCTACGAGCAGTACTTC. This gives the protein CASSQDTGGASYEQYF.

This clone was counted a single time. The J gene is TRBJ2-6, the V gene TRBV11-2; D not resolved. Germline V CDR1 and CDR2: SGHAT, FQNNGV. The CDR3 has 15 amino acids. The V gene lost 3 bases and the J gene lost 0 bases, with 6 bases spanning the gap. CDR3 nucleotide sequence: TGTGCCAGCAGCTTTGTCCGCTCTGGGGCCAACGTCCTGACTTTC. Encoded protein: CASSFVRSGANVLTF.

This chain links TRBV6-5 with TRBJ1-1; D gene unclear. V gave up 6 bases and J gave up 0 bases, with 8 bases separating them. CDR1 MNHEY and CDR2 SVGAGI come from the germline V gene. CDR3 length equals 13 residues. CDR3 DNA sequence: TGTGCCAGCAGGGTAAGAGTGAACACTGAAGCTTTCTTT. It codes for CASRVRVNTEAFF.

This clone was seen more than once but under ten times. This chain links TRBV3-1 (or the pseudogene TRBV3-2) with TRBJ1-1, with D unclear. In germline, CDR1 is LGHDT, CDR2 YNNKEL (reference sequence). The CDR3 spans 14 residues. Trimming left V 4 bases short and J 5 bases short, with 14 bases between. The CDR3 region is CASSLKAEGTEAFF. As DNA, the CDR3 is TGTGCCAGCAGCCTGAAAGCCGAGGGAACTGAAGCTTTCTTT.

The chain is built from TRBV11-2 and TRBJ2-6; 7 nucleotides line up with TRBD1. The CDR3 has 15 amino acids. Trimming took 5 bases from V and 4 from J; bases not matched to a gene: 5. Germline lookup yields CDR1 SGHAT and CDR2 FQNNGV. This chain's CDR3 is CASSVTGEGANVLTF. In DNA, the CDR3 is TGTGCCAGCAGCGTTACAGGGGAGGGGGCCAACGTCCTGACTTTC.

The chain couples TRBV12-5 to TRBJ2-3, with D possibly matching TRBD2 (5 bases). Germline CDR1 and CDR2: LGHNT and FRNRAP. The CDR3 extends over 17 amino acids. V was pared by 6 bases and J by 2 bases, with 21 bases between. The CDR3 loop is CASGSKDFPIPTDTQYF. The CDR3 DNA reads TGTGCTAGTGGCTCGAAGGACTTTCCGATCCCCACAGATACGCAGTATTTT.

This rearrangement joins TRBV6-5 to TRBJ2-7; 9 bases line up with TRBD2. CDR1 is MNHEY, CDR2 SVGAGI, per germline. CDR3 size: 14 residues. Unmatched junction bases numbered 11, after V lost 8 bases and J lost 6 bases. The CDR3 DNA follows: TGTGCCAGCTATGGGCGGGGGGGCCTAGCCGAGCAGTACTTC. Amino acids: CASYGRGGLAEQYF.

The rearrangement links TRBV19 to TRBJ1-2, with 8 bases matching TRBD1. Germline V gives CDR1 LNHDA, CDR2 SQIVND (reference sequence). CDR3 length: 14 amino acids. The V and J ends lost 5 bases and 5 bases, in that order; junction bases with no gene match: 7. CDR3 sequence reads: CASSSRQGNYGYTF. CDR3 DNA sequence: TGTGCCAGTAGTTCGCGACAGGGGAATTATGGCTACACCTTC.

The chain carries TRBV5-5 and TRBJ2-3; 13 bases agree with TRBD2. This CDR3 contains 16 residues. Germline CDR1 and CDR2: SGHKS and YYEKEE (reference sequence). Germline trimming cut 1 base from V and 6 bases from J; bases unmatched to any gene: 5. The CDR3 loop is CASSLTSGGALDTQYF. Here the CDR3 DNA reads TGTGCCAGCAGCTTGACTAGCGGGGGGGCCTTGGATACGCAGTATTTT.

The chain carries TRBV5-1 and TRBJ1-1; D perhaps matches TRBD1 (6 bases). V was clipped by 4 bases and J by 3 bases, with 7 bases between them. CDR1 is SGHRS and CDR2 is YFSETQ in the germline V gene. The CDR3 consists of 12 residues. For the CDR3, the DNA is TGCGCCAGCAGCACAGGGTACACTGAAGCTTTCTTT. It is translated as CASSTGYTEAFF.

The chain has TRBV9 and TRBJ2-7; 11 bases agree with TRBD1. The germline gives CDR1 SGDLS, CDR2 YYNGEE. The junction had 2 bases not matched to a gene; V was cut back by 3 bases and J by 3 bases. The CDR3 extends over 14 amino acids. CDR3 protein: CASSGGTGGYEQYF. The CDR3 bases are TGTGCCAGCAGCGGAGGGACAGGGGGCTACGAGCAGTACTTC.

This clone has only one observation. CDR3 in DNA: TGCGCCAGCAGCCCAGGCGGGGGGGAAGGAAACACCATATATTTT. Encoded protein: CASSPGGGEGNTIYF. The J gene is TRBJ1-3, the V gene TRBV5-1, with D possibly matching TRBD1 (5 bases). CDR3 length: 15 residues. Germline V CDR1 and CDR2: SGHRS, YFSETQ. V lost 4 bases to trimming and J lost 4 bases, with 15 bases between them.

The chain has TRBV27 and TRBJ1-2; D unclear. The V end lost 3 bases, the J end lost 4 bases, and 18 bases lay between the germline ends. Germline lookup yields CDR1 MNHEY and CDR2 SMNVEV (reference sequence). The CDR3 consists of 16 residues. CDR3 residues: CASSFMATTPGYGYTF. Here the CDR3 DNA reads TGTGCCAGCAGTTTTATGGCTACCACCCCGGGCTATGGCTACACCTTC.

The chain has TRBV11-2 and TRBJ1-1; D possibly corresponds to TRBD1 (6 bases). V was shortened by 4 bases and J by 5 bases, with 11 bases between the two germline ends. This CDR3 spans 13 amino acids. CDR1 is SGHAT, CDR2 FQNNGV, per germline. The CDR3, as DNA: TGTGCCAGCAGCTACAGGGTTGGGACTGAAGCTTTCTTT. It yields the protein CASSYRVGTEAFF. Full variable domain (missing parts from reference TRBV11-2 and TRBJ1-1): EAGVAQSPRYKIIEKRQSVAFWCNPISGHATLYWYQQILGQGPKLLIQFQNNGVVDDSQLPKDRFSAERLKGVDSTLKIQPAKLEDSAVYLCASSYRVGTEAFFGQGTRLTVV.

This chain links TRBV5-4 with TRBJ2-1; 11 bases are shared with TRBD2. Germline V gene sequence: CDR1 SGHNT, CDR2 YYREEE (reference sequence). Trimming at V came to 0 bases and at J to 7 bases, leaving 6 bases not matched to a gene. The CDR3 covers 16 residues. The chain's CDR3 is CASSLAKLAGGNEQFF. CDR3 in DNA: TGTGCCAGCAGCTTGGCCAAATTAGCGGGGGGGAATGAGCAGTTCTTC.

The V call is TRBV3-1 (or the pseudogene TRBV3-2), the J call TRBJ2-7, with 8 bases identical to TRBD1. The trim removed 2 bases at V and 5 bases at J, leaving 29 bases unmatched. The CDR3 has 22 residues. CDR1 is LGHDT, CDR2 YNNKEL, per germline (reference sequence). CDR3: CASSQIPPIIGQGPSRSHEQYF. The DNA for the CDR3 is TGTGCCAGCAGCCAAATCCCTCCTATCATCGGACAGGGCCCGAGTCGGAGTCACGAGCAGTACTTC.

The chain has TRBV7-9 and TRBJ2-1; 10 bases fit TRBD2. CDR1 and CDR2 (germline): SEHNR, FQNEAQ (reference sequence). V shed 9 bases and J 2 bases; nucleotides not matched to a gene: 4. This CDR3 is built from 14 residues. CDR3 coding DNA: TGTGCCAGTTCCCTAGCGGGGGCCTACAATGAGCAGTTCTTC. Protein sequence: CASSLAGAYNEQFF.

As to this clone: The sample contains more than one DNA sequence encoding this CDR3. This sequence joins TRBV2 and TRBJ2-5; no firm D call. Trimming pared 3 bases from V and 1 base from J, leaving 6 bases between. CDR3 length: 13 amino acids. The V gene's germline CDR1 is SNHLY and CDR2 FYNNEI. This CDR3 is CASSESVQETQYF. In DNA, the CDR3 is TGTGCCAGCAGTGAGAGTGTCCAAGAGACCCAGTACTTC.

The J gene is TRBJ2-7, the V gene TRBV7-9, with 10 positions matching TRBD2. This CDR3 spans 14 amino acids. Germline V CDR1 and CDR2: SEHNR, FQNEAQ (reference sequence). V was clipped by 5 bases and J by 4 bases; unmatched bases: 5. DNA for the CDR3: TGTGCCAGCAGCGCCCTAGCGGGGGCATACGAGCAGTACTTC. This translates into CASSALAGAYEQYF.

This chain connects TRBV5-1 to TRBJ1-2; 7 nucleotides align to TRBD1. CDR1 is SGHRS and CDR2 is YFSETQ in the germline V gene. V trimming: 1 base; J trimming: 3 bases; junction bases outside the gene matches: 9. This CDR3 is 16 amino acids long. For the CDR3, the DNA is TGCGCCAGCAGCTTGTTGCGGTCCGGGACAGACTATGGCTACACCTTC. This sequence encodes CASSLLRSGTDYGYTF.

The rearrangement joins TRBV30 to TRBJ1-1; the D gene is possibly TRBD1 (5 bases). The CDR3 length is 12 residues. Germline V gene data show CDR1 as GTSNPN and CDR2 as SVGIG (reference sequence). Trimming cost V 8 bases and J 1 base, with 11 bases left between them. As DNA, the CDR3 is TGTGCCCAGTATACAGGGAACACTGAAGCTTTCTTT. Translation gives CAQYTGNTEAFF.